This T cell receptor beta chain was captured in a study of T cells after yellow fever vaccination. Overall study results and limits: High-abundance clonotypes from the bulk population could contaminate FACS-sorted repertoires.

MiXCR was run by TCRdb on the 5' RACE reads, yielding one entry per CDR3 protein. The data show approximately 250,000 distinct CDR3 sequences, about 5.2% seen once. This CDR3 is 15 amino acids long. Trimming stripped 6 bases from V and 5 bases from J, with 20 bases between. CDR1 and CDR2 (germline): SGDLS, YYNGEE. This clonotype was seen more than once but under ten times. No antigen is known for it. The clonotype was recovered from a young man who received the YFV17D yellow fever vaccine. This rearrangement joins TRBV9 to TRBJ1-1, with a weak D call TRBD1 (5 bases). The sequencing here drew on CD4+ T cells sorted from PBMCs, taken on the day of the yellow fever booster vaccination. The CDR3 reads CASTPWRGKRTEAFF. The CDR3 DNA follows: TGTGCCAGCACCCCTTGGCGGGGCAAGAGAACTGAAGCTTTCTTT.